These 20 T cell receptor beta chains were sequenced from one sample in a study of blood T cell repertoires in COVID-19. Sequencing used immunoSEQ multiplex PCR; TCRdb keeps in-frame clones, though not all of them. The sample carries approximately 300,000 clones, roughly 90% recorded once. Sequenced input: peripheral blood. All receptors derive from a woman aged 25 to 45 with COVID-19, enrolled during active disease.

The chain recombines TRBV5-1 with TRBJ1-4, with unresolved D. Germline values: CDR1 SGHRS, CDR2 YFSETQ. The CDR3 extends over 16 amino acids. V shed 1 base and J shed 3 bases, with 13 bases lying between them. The CDR3 protein is CASSLSMGGANEKLFF. Written as DNA, the CDR3 is TGCGCCAGCAGCTTGTCTATGGGAGGAGCTAATGAAAAACTGTTTTTT.

This clone was observed once. This chain connects TRBV7-9 to TRBJ1-1; no definite D call. CDR1 and CDR2 from the germline V gene are SEHNR and FQNEAQ (reference sequence). V was pared by 7 bases and J by 4 bases, with 16 bases between. This CDR3 has 14 amino acids. The CDR3 here is CASTPLGSSTEAFF. The CDR3 DNA is TGTGCCAGCACCCCTCTCGGGTCGAGCACTGAAGCTTTCTTT.

V usage is TRBV28 and J usage is TRBJ1-5; a weak D match, TRBD1 (5 bases). The CDR3 length is 16 residues. Between the trimmed V and J ends, which lost 3 bases and 9 bases, there was a span of 21 bases. Germline lookup yields CDR1 MDHEN and CDR2 SYDVKM. The chain's CDR3 is CASSFWSRVGQGPQHF. The CDR3 nucleotides read TGTGCCAGCAGTTTTTGGTCTCGGGTGGGTCAGGGGCCCCAGCATTTT. Variable domain in full (rest from reference TRBV28 and TRBJ1-5): DVKVTQSSRYLVKRTGEKVFLECVQDMDHENMFWYRQDPGLGLRLIYFSYDVKMKEKGDIPEGYSVSREKKERFSLILESASTNQTSMYLCASSFWSRVGQGPQHFGDGTRLSIL.

The rearrangement joins TRBV6-2 or TRBV6-3 to TRBJ2-4; 10 positions match TRBD1. The CDR3 runs to 18 residues. Per the germline V gene, CDR1 is MNHEY and CDR2 is SVGEGT. The J segment lost 0 bases and the V segment lost 2 bases, leaving 7 bases of the junction unmatched. The CDR3 sequence is CASSYVGTGDRAKNIQYF. The DNA for the CDR3 is TGTGCCAGCAGTTACGTGGGGACAGGGGATAGAGCCAAAAACATTCAGTACTTC.

This chain links TRBV11-2 with TRBJ1-3; no definite D call. Trimming left V 3 bases short and J 4 bases short, with 10 bases between. CDR3 length: 14 amino acids. Looked up from germline, CDR1 is SGHAT and CDR2 is FQNNGV. The CDR3 DNA reads TGTGCCAGCAGCTTGTTTTGGCCCGGAAACACCATATATTTT. It codes for CASSLFWPGNTIYF.

This clone was detected once. The V call is TRBV19, the J call TRBJ2-6; 9 positions match TRBD1. V gave up 4 bases and J gave up 1 base; unmatched junction bases: 8. The germline V gene has CDR1 LNHDA and CDR2 SQIVND (reference sequence). There are 18 residues in the CDR3. Here the CDR3 reads CASSKDRGYGSGANVLTF. CDR3 DNA sequence: TGTGCCAGTAGTAAAGACAGGGGGTACGGTTCTGGGGCCAACGTCCTGACTTTC.

This clone was recorded only once. The rearrangement uses TRBV9 and TRBJ2-2, with D perhaps TRBD2 (5 bases). The CDR3 totals 14 residues. Germline CDR1 SGDLS, CDR2 YYNGEE. V was cut by 6 bases and J by 4 bases, with 13 bases left in between. The CDR3 DNA follows: TGTGCCAGCAACCGAGGACGGGGCACCGGGGAGCTGTTTTTT. It specifies CASNRGRGTGELFF.

This rearrangement joins TRBV6-2 or TRBV6-3 to TRBJ1-1; perhaps TRBD1 as D (6 bases). Trimming removed 2 bases at V and 4 bases at J, with 17 bases between. This CDR3 has 16 amino acids. Germline V gene data show CDR1 as MNHEY and CDR2 as SVGEGT. The chain's CDR3 is CASSYPGQPGSTEAFF. The DNA for the CDR3 is TGTGCCAGCAGTTACCCGGGACAACCTGGGAGCACTGAAGCTTTCTTT.

This sequence joins TRBV28 and TRBJ1-5, with 7 bases identical to TRBD1. The CDR3 length is 16 residues. The V segment lost 0 bases and the J segment 2 bases; nucleotides outside the gene matches: 4. The V gene's germline CDR1 is MDHEN and CDR2 SYDVKM. The CDR3 is CASSLWRGLGNQPQHF. CDR3 DNA: TGTGCCAGCAGTTTATGGAGGGGGCTTGGCAATCAGCCCCAGCATTTT.

Remarks on this clone: At the DNA level, this CDR3 is encoded by other sequences in the same sample as well. V usage is TRBV7-3 and J usage is TRBJ2-2; D is uncertain. Germline V gene lookup returns CDR1 SGHTA and CDR2 FQGTGA. Trimming took off 5 bases at V and 3 bases at J, with 4 bases between the two ends. CDR3 length equals 12 residues. The CDR3 nucleotides read TGTGCCAGCAGCCCTGACACCGGGGAGCTGTTTTTT. Residues: CASSPDTGELFF.

This CDR3 is CATSRPKWPGQGISEAFF. The CDR3 nucleotides are TGTGCCACCAGCAGACCGAAATGGCCGGGACAGGGAATCTCTGAAGCTTTCTTT. This sequence joins TRBV15 and TRBJ1-1; 9 nucleotides agree with TRBD1. CDR1 and CDR2 from the germline V gene are LNHNV and YYDKDF (reference sequence). This CDR3 contains 18 residues. V was pared by 2 bases and J by 6 bases, with 16 bases of the junction left unmatched.

The chain combines TRBV11-1 with TRBJ2-2; TRBD1 matches at 8 bases. Per the germline V gene, CDR1 is SGHAT and CDR2 is FQDESV (reference sequence). The CDR3 spans 14 residues. After removal of 3 bases from V and 4 bases from J, the junction contained 1 base not matched to a gene. CDR3 sequence reads: CASSFTGGTGELFF. CDR3 DNA sequence: TGTGCCAGCAGCTTTACAGGGGGCACCGGGGAGCTGTTTTTT.

The chain carries TRBV19 and TRBJ2-4; D not resolved. The CDR3 has 14 amino acids. Trimming stripped 5 bases from V and 0 bases from J, with 8 bases between. From germline, CDR1 is LNHDA and CDR2 SQIVND (reference sequence). In nucleotides, the CDR3 is TGTGCCAGTAGTCGGTTTATAGCCAAAAACATTCAGTACTTC. Residues: CASSRFIAKNIQYF.

The genes are TRBV27 and TRBJ1-5; D unresolved. Germline V lookup: CDR1 MNHEY, CDR2 SMNVEV (reference sequence). The CDR3 is 15 residues long. V lost 5 bases to trimming and J lost 6 bases, with 17 bases between them. The CDR3 loop reads CASSPTGFRGQPQHF. Here the CDR3 DNA reads TGTGCCAGCAGTCCGACGGGGTTCCGGGGTCAGCCCCAGCATTTT.

V and J are TRBV29-1 and TRBJ2-3; 8 positions agree with TRBD2. The CDR3 contains 14 residues. Germline V CDR1 and CDR2: SQVTM, ANQGSEA. Unmatched junction bases numbered 9, after V lost 7 bases and J lost 3 bases. The CDR3 here is CSAPGGGSTDTQYF. CDR3 sequence (DNA): TGCAGCGCCCCCGGGGGGGGGAGTACAGATACGCAGTATTTT.

The chain is built from TRBV2 and TRBJ2-7; no reliable D call. Germline V gene lookup returns CDR1 SNHLY and CDR2 FYNNEI. Trimming removed 3 bases from V and 3 bases from J, with 12 bases in between. The CDR3 has 14 amino acids. The CDR3 reads CASSESNIHYEQYF. The CDR3 bases are TGTGCCAGCAGTGAGAGTAATATCCACTACGAGCAGTACTTC.

This clone was seen only once. The chain carries TRBV3-1 (or the pseudogene TRBV3-2) and TRBJ2-1; D is uncertain. The germline V gene encodes CDR1 LGHDT and CDR2 YNNKEL (reference sequence). V was pared by 3 bases and J by 0 bases, with 9 bases between. The CDR3 has 15 amino acids. The CDR3 DNA sequence: TGTGCCAGCAGCCAGGGCTCCAGCTCCTACAATGAGCAGTTCTTC. Encoded protein: CASSQGSSSYNEQFF.

CDR3 residues: CASSPGQVNSPLHF. CDR3 bases: TGCGCCAGCAGCCCGGGACAAGTTAATTCACCCCTCCACTTT. The chain recombines TRBV5-1 with TRBJ1-6; a possible D gene is TRBD1 (6 bases). Germline V gene data show CDR1 as SGHRS and CDR2 as YFSETQ. CDR3 length equals 14 residues. Trimming took 4 bases from V and 6 from J, leaving 11 bases between them.

This sequence joins TRBV5-1 and TRBJ2-1; TRBD2 might be the D (6 bases). Germline V CDR1 and CDR2: SGHRS, YFSETQ. The CDR3 covers 15 residues. V was clipped by 0 bases and J by 9 bases, with 16 bases between them. In DNA form, the CDR3 reads TGCGCCAGCAGCTTGGCTGGGACTCTTGAGGGTGAGCAGTTCTTC. It is translated as CASSLAGTLEGEQFF.

Points on this clone: The sample has other DNA sequences that encode this CDR3 too. The chain is built from TRBV2 and TRBJ1-1; 10 nucleotides agree with TRBD1. This CDR3 spans 13 amino acids. V shed 8 bases and J 1 base; nucleotides not matched to a gene: 1. Germline V gene lookup returns CDR1 SNHLY and CDR2 FYNNEI. In nucleotides, the CDR3 is TGTGCCAGCCGGGACAGGGGGAACACTGAAGCTTTCTTT. Its translation is CASRDRGNTEAFF.